This section outlines one TCR beta chain sequence together with its context. V gave up 2 bases and J gave up 4 bases, with 12 bases separating them. Germline V gene sequence: CDR1 MNHEY, CDR2 SVGAGI. This CDR3 is built from 14 residues. The sample originates from a study of blood T cell repertoires in COVID-19. The wider study: COVID-19 samples collected from the United States, Italy and Spain covered acute and convalescent phases. Sources were T cells, B-cell-depleted T cells, or PBMCs; the material itself was cDNA or gDNA.

In the original workflow: Reference gene primer amplification gave estimated nucleated cell counts. Sequencing used immunoSEQ multiplex PCR; TCRdb keeps in-frame clones, though not all of them. D and trimming were read from the DNA, whereas the V and J calls and clone size are those reported in that table. The table includes over 85,000 clones, approximately 85% detected once. The sequenced sample was peripheral blood. The receptor was isolated from a man aged 55 to 69 with acute or convalescent COVID-19. This chain joins TRBV6-5 and TRBJ2-7, with D perhaps TRBD2 (6 bases). The CDR3 sequence is CASSYVRGFYEQYF. The CDR3 region has the DNA TGTGCCAGCAGTTACGTGCGGGGCTTTTACGAGCAGTACTTC.